The following is a TCR beta chain sequence with its context. Reverse transcription of about 0.45 to 1 ug RNA was carried out with random hexamers. Across 54 Vbeta and 13 Jbeta, TCR beta CDR3 was amplified with immunoSEQ multiplex PCR. A single record per CDR3 protein comes from TCRdb applying MiXCR to the immunoSEQ multiplex PCR reads. The sample lists approximately 150,000 distinct CDR3 sequences; roughly 95% were seen once. Patients with Susac syndrome met the recently defined diagnostic criteria for definite or probable disease. This entry is derived from a study of CD8 T cells in Susac syndrome. Trimming removed 8 bases from V and 0 bases from J; junction bases left unmatched: 8. The CDR3 has 14 amino acids. Germline CDR1 is SQVTM and CDR2 is ANQGSEA.

The clonotype comes from a human donor with Susac syndrome. Sequenced: CD4+ T cells from PBMCs. The chain employs TRBV29-1 and TRBJ1-1, with 8 positions matching TRBD1. The CDR3: CSYSTGVMNTEAFF. CDR3 coding DNA: TGCAGCTATTCGACAGGGGTGATGAACACTGAAGCTTTCTTT.